This passage covers 30 T cell receptor beta chains from one sample sequenced in a study of cytomegalovirus exposure and HLA in healthy donors. It was with 60 Vbeta and 13 Jbeta primers that the PCR ran. TCRdb's copy holds only in-frame clones and misses some; the assay was immunoSEQ multiplex PCR. The data show more than 70,000 clones, approximately 70% seen once. The sample consisted of PBMCs. The receptors shown here come from a woman aged 45-59 years in good health and CMV-seropositive.

In nucleotides, the CDR3 is TGCGCCAGCCATGAACAGGGGGCTTACGAGCAGTACTTC. It translates to CASHEQGAYEQYF. This chain joins TRBV10-2 and TRBJ2-7, with 9 positions matching TRBD1. V gave up 8 bases and J gave up 4 bases; unmatched junction bases: 6. There are 13 residues in the CDR3. Looked up from germline, CDR1 is WSHSY and CDR2 is SAAADI.

The chain is built from TRBV19 and TRBJ2-7; maybe TRBD1 (7 bases). Germline V lookup: CDR1 LNHDA, CDR2 SQIVND (reference sequence). V was pared by 4 bases and J by 0 bases, with 13 bases between. This CDR3 has 15 residues. The CDR3 coding sequence is TGTGCCAGTAGTAGGGGCAGGGGGGCCTCCTACGAGCAGTACTTC. This translates into CASSRGRGASYEQYF.

This clone was recorded a few times. This chain joins TRBV18 and TRBJ2-2, with a possible D match to TRBD1 (6 bases). The length of the CDR3 is 15 residues. V was shortened by 1 base and J by 0 bases, with 6 bases between the two germline ends. Germline V gives CDR1 KGHSH, CDR2 LQKENI. CDR3 loop: CASSPQGANTGELFF. The CDR3 DNA is TGTGCCAGCTCACCACAGGGGGCGAACACCGGGGAGCTGTTTTTT.

CDR3 sequence reads: CASSGAPPGQGTDIQYF. DNA for the CDR3: TGCGCCAGCAGTGGAGCGCCCCCGGGACAGGGGACAGACATTCAGTACTTC. This sequence joins TRBV10-1 and TRBJ2-4, with 10 bases matching TRBD1. The length of the CDR3 is 17 residues. V lost 4 bases and J lost 8; bases outside the gene matches: 14. The germline gives CDR1 WNHNN, CDR2 SYGVQD (reference sequence).

The chain joins TRBV6-5 to TRBJ2-5, with TRBD1 matching over 12 bases. The CDR3 runs to 15 residues. V shed 2 bases, J shed 7 bases, and the junction held 5 bases outside the gene matches. CDR1 and CDR2 (germline): MNHEY, SVGAGI. CDR3 DNA: TGTGCCAGCAGTTACGGGACAGGGGGCGGGGTGACCCAGTACTTC. Protein product: CASSYGTGGGVTQYF.

To note about this clone: Other DNA sequences in the same sample also yield this CDR3. V usage is TRBV7-2 and J usage is TRBJ1-2; D is unclear. From germline, CDR1 is SGHTA and CDR2 FQGNSA. The CDR3 loop spans 14 amino acids. V lost 1 base and J 4 bases, leaving 10 bases between the germline ends. The CDR3 DNA reads TGTGCCAGCAGCTTAGGATCTCGGTCCTATGGCTACACCTTC. It encodes CASSLGSRSYGYTF.

This clone was counted a few times. The chain carries TRBV30 and TRBJ1-1; 8 bases fit TRBD1. There are 13 residues in the CDR3. Germline V gene sequence: CDR1 GTSNPN, CDR2 SVGIG (reference sequence). V lost 5 bases to trimming and J lost 3 bases; unmatched junction nucleotides: 5. The CDR3 spells CAWARTGYTEAFF. CDR3 bases: TGTGCCTGGGCCCGGACAGGGTACACTGAAGCTTTCTTT.

J is TRBJ2-2 and V is TRBV25-1; no firm D call. Germline loops: CDR1 MGHDK, CDR2 SYGVNS. Trimming shortened V by 11 bases and J by 0 bases, and 16 bases separated the two germline ends. The length of the CDR3 is 15 residues. The CDR3 sequence: CASSRSTSNTGELFF. The CDR3 bases are TGTGCCTCCTCCCGGAGCACATCGAACACCGGGGAGCTGTTTTTT.

This chain links TRBV27 with TRBJ2-7, with D uncertain. V lost 5 bases, J lost 2 bases, and 16 bases lay in between. There are 15 residues in the CDR3. Germline CDR1 and CDR2: MNHEY and SMNVEV (reference sequence). Written as DNA, the CDR3 is TGTGCCAGCAGTAGGCTTGGAGAAGTCCCCTACGAGCAGTACTTC. This translates into CASSRLGEVPYEQYF.

This clone was picked up a small number of times. J is TRBJ2-1 and V is TRBV11-2; TRBD2 aligns across 7 bases. Germline-derived CDR1 and CDR2 are SGHAT and FQNNGV. CDR3 length equals 17 residues. The J segment lost 0 bases and the V segment lost 5 bases, leaving 10 bases of the junction unmatched. The CDR3 loop reads CASSLPGEGASYNEQFF. For the CDR3, the DNA is TGTGCCAGCAGCCTACCGGGGGAGGGAGCCTCCTACAATGAGCAGTTCTTC.

The chain links TRBV28 to TRBJ1-1; a weak D match, TRBD1 (6 bases). Germline lookup yields CDR1 MDHEN and CDR2 SYDVKM. The CDR3 spans 15 residues. Trimming pared 4 bases from V and 1 base from J, leaving 13 bases between. The CDR3, as DNA: TGTGCCAGCAGTTCTCATCCGACAGGGAACACTGAAGCTTTCTTT. This codes for CASSSHPTGNTEAFF.

A word on this clone: The sample holds other DNA sequences that translate to the same CDR3. The chain has TRBV18 and TRBJ2-6; 7 nucleotides agree with TRBD1. The CDR3 has 15 residues. The junction had 3 bases not matched to a gene; V was cut back by 5 bases and J by 2 bases. CDR1 is KGHSH, CDR2 LQKENI, per germline. CDR3 nucleotides: TGTGCCAGCTCAGAGCAGGGGGCTGGGGCCAACGTCCTGACTTTC. Translation: CASSEQGAGANVLTF.

This rearrangement joins TRBV6-6 to TRBJ2-3, with D perhaps matching TRBD2 (7 bases). Germline V CDR1 and CDR2: MNHNY, SVGAGI (reference sequence). Trimming removed 6 bases from V and 3 bases from J, with 16 bases in between. The CDR3 consists of 15 residues. DNA for the CDR3: TGTGCCAGCAGGGAACAGGGAGGGGGTACAGATACGCAGTATTTT. This codes for CASREQGGGTDTQYF.

This clone appeared a few times. The rearrangement joins TRBV28 to TRBJ2-7, with 9 bases lining up with TRBD2. Germline-derived CDR1 and CDR2 are MDHEN and SYDVKM. The CDR3 runs to 15 residues. The V segment lost 5 bases and the J segment 4 bases; nucleotides outside the gene matches: 9. The CDR3 bases are TGTGCCAGCAGTCCCAGCGGGAGGACCAGGTACGAGCAGTACTTC. It codes for CASSPSGRTRYEQYF.

V gene TRBV30 combines with J gene TRBJ2-2; 8 bases fit TRBD1. The CDR3 loop spans 16 amino acids. Per germline, CDR1 GTSNPN and CDR2 SVGIG (reference sequence). The junction had 9 bases not matched to a gene; V was cut back by 4 bases and J by 2 bases. The CDR3 nucleotides read TGTGCCTGGATACCGCTGACAGGGGATAACACCGGGGAGCTGTTTTTT. This encodes CAWIPLTGDNTGELFF.

This clone was detected only a few times. The genes are TRBV18 and TRBJ1-2; D unclear. V lost 3 bases and J 6 bases, leaving 11 bases between the germline ends. Germline V gene data show CDR1 as KGHSH and CDR2 as LQKENI. The CDR3 covers 13 residues. The CDR3 protein is CASSPPVGDGYTF. CDR3 sequence (DNA): TGTGCCAGCTCACCTCCCGTTGGAGATGGCTACACCTTC.

This chain connects TRBV28 to TRBJ2-5; 9 bases fit TRBD2. There are 15 residues in the CDR3. Germline CDR1 reads MDHEN; CDR2 reads SYDVKM. Trimming took 2 bases from V and 0 from J; bases not matched to a gene: 1. CDR3 sequence reads: CASSLAGGYQETQYF. The CDR3 DNA follows: TGTGCCAGCAGTTTAGCGGGGGGGTACCAAGAGACCCAGTACTTC. The full variable domain, in which reference TRBV28 and TRBJ2-5 provide the parts outside the CDR3, is DVKVTQSSRYLVKRTGEKVFLECVQDMDHENMFWYRQDPGLGLRLIYFSYDVKMKEKGDIPEGYSVSREKKERFSLILESASTNQTSMYLCASSLAGGYQETQYFGPGTRLLVL.

The V call is TRBV10-3, the J call TRBJ1-1; 7 nucleotides align to TRBD1. Looked up from germline, CDR1 is ENHRY and CDR2 is SYGVKD. The CDR3 spans 15 residues. V trimming: 3 bases; J trimming: 4 bases; junction bases outside the gene matches: 8. The CDR3 loop reads CAISDQTGTATEAFF. CDR3 nucleotides: TGTGCCATCAGTGACCAGACAGGGACGGCCACTGAAGCTTTCTTT.

The chain recombines TRBV21-1 with TRBJ2-5; the listed D gene, TRBD2, was not tested against the DNA. TRBV21-1 is flagged as a pseudogene. There are 20 residues in the CDR3. The CDR3 nucleotides read TGTGCCAGCAGCAAAATTAGCACTAGCGGGAATCTAACCTACCAAGAGACCCAGTACTTC. This translates into CASSKISTSGNLTYQETQYF.

The chain joins TRBV7-3 to TRBJ1-2; D not certain. Trimming took off 1 base at V and 0 bases at J, with 9 bases between the two ends. The CDR3 consists of 15 residues. Germline lookup yields CDR1 SGHTA and CDR2 FQGTGA. This CDR3 is CASSLNPVPNYGYTF. The CDR3 nucleotides read TGTGCCAGCAGCTTAAACCCGGTACCTAACTATGGCTACACCTTC.

This CDR3 reads CASSFRDRSYEQYF. The CDR3 DNA is TGTGCCAGCAGTTTCCGGGACAGGTCGTACGAGCAGTACTTC. This chain connects TRBV28 to TRBJ2-7; 8 positions agree with TRBD1. The CDR3 loop spans 14 amino acids. V shed 3 bases and J 4 bases; nucleotides not matched to a gene: 5. The germline V gene has CDR1 MDHEN and CDR2 SYDVKM. The entire variable domain, with the rest obtained from reference TRBV28 and TRBJ2-7, is as follows: DVKVTQSSRYLVKRTGEKVFLECVQDMDHENMFWYRQDPGLGLRLIYFSYDVKMKEKGDIPEGYSVSREKKERFSLILESASTNQTSMYLCASSFRDRSYEQYFGPGTRLTVT.

The J gene is TRBJ1-1, the V gene TRBV25-1; D possibly corresponds to TRBD1 (5 bases). V dropped 7 bases and J dropped 3 bases, with 15 bases sitting between them. Germline CDR1 reads MGHDK; CDR2 reads SYGVNS. The CDR3 loop spans 14 amino acids. The CDR3 region has the DNA TGTGCCAGCATAGCCGGGGGACTGGACACTGAAGCTTTCTTT. Its protein is CASIAGGLDTEAFF.

V and J are TRBV28 and TRBJ1-6, with D unresolved. CDR1 is MDHEN, CDR2 SYDVKM, per germline. This CDR3 region has 13 residues. Deletions cut 6 bases from V and 4 bases from J, with 7 bases between. The CDR3 spells CASRSQYNSPLHF. DNA of the CDR3: TGTGCCAGCAGGTCACAGTATAATTCACCCCTCCACTTT.

This clone has more than one count but fewer than ten. V gene TRBV28 combines with J gene TRBJ1-5; 10 bases map to TRBD1. The CDR3 sequence is 18 residues long. Germline CDR1 MDHEN, CDR2 SYDVKM. V was clipped by 8 bases and J by 0 bases; unmatched bases: 13. The CDR3 protein is CASPPSGTGVISNQPQHF. The CDR3 DNA is TGTGCCAGCCCCCCGTCCGGGACAGGGGTTATTAGCAATCAGCCCCAGCATTTT.

This chain links TRBV28 with TRBJ2-7; 8 bases are a match to TRBD1. Germline V gene lookup returns CDR1 MDHEN and CDR2 SYDVKM. CDR3 size: 15 residues. With V trimmed by 0 bases and J by 3 bases, 4 bases remained unmatched. The CDR3 sequence: CASSLWQGANYEQYF. The CDR3 DNA sequence: TGTGCCAGCAGTTTATGGCAGGGGGCGAACTACGAGCAGTACTTC.

The rearrangement joins TRBV11-2 to TRBJ2-5, with 7 bases lining up with TRBD1. Germline V gives CDR1 SGHAT, CDR2 FQNNGV. With V trimmed by 3 bases and J by 7 bases, 2 bases remained unmatched. The CDR3 loop spans 12 amino acids. This CDR3 is CASSFDRATQYF. The CDR3 DNA sequence: TGTGCCAGCAGCTTCGACAGGGCGACCCAGTACTTC. The full variable domain, with the rest looked up from reference TRBV11-2 and TRBJ2-5, is EAGVAQSPRYKIIEKRQSVAFWCNPISGHATLYWYQQILGQGPKLLIQFQNNGVVDDSQLPKDRFSAERLKGVDSTLKIQPAKLEDSAVYLCASSFDRATQYFGPGTRLLVL.

There are a few counts of this clone. V gene TRBV5-4 combines with J gene TRBJ2-5, with TRBD2 matching 10 bases. The CDR3 extends over 16 amino acids. V shed 4 bases, J shed 5 bases, and the junction held 11 bases outside the gene matches. In germline, CDR1 is SGHNT, CDR2 YYREEE (reference sequence). This CDR3 reads CASSLTSGFKGETQYF. CDR3 nucleotides: TGTGCCAGCAGCCTGACTAGCGGGTTTAAAGGGGAGACCCAGTACTTC.

The rearrangement uses TRBV4-3 and TRBJ2-1; 12 nucleotides line up with TRBD2. Trimming cost V 0 bases and J 9 bases; bases outside gene matches: 9. Germline lookup yields CDR1 LGHNA and CDR2 YSLEER. The CDR3 runs to 17 residues. The CDR3 DNA reads as TGCGCCAGCAGCCAAGATAGGACTAGCGGGAACCGGGGTGAGCAGTTCTTC. This gives the protein CASSQDRTSGNRGEQFF.

The CDR3 here is CASSLDGQGTEAFF. CDR3 bases: TGCGCCAGCAGCTTGGACGGTCAGGGCACTGAAGCTTTCTTT. This chain joins TRBV5-1 and TRBJ1-1; the D gene is possibly TRBD1 (5 bases). The CDR3 loop spans 14 amino acids. V was clipped by 0 bases and J by 4 bases, with 10 bases between them. Germline V gene sequence: CDR1 SGHRS, CDR2 YFSETQ.

This chain links TRBV28 with TRBJ1-2; no reliable D call. The CDR3 loop spans 14 amino acids. Trimming removed 0 bases at V and 4 bases at J, with 9 bases between. The germline CDR1 and CDR2 sequences are MDHEN and SYDVKM. The CDR3 coding sequence is TGTGCCAGCAGTTTATGGGCAGGCAGCTATGGCTACACCTTC. It encodes CASSLWAGSYGYTF.